Following are 11 T cell receptor beta chains from one sample sequenced in a study of cytomegalovirus exposure and HLA in healthy donors (dated by TCRdb to about 2017). Receptors were amplified or captured by the immunoSEQ multiplex PCR assay. For the multiplex PCR, a mixture combining 60 forward primers for TCR Vbeta segments and 13 reverse primers for TCR Jbeta segments was used. TCRdb holds this immuneACCESS table with in-frame rearrangements only. Some clones are missing; in checked studies, unresolved V genes explain under half, and the rest has no known cause. Across this sample there are approximately 100,000 clones, with about nine tenths seen only once. 9% to 9.5% of the sample rests with the top ten. The material sequenced was PBMCs. The receptors were sampled from a man younger than 45 in good health and CMV-seropositive.

The genes are TRBV4-1 and TRBJ2-7, with a tentative D call TRBD2 (6 bases). Per germline, CDR1 MGHRA and CDR2 YSYEKL. The CDR3 totals 15 residues. The V end lost 1 base, the J end lost 4 bases, and 14 bases lay between the germline ends. The CDR3 nucleotides are TGCGCCAGCAGCCAAGCGCTCGGGGGTGGTTACGAGCAGTACTTC. Protein product: CASSQALGGGYEQYF.

J is TRBJ2-2 and V is TRBV18; possible D gene TRBD2, 6 bases. Germline CDR1 is KGHSH and CDR2 is LQKENI. Trimming shortened V by 3 bases and J by 2 bases, and 10 bases separated the two germline ends. The CDR3 totals 15 residues. The CDR3 sequence: CASSPGGGNTGELFF. The CDR3 region has the DNA TGTGCCAGCTCACCTGGGGGAGGAAACACCGGGGAGCTGTTTTTT. The full variable domain, with the rest looked up from reference TRBV18 and TRBJ2-2, is NAGVMQNPRHLVRRRGQEARLRCSPMKGHSHVYWYRQLPEEGLKFMVYLQKENIIDESGMPKERFSAEFPKEGPSILRIQQVVRGDSAAYFCASSPGGGNTGELFFGEGSRLTVL.

This sequence joins TRBV2 and TRBJ1-1, with 10 bases matching TRBD1. The CDR3 consists of 15 residues. Germline-derived CDR1 and CDR2 are SNHLY and FYNNEI. V shed 1 base and J 1 base; nucleotides not matched to a gene: 0. The CDR3 nucleotides are TGTGCCAGCAGTGAAGGGGACAGGGGGAACACTGAAGCTTTCTTT. Protein product: CASSEGDRGNTEAFF. Looking up the rest from reference TRBV2 and TRBJ1-1 gives the full variable domain: EPEVTQTPSHQVTQMGQEVILRCVPISNHLYFYWYRQILGQKVEFLVSFYNNEISEKSEIFDDQFSVERPDGSNFTLKIRSTKLEDSAMYFCASSEGDRGNTEAFFGQGTRLTVV.

V and J are TRBV5-4 and TRBJ2-3, with D perhaps matching TRBD1 (5 bases). There are 14 residues in the CDR3. CDR1 and CDR2 from the germline V gene are SGHNT and YYREEE (reference sequence). The ends were cut back, 1 base at V and 4 bases at J, with 10 bases in the middle. The CDR3 spells CASSLQGAPDTQYF. Written as DNA, the CDR3 is TGTGCCAGCAGCTTGCAGGGCGCGCCAGATACGCAGTATTTT.

The chain combines TRBV28 with TRBJ2-1; 9 bases map to TRBD2. Germline V gene lookup returns CDR1 MDHEN and CDR2 SYDVKM. The V and J ends lost 5 bases and 0 bases, in that order; junction bases with no gene match: 2. The CDR3 consists of 15 residues. This CDR3 is CASSRSGGSYNEQFF. The CDR3 coding sequence is TGTGCCAGCAGTCGTAGCGGGGGCTCCTACAATGAGCAGTTCTTC.

This rearrangement joins TRBV28 to TRBJ1-5; tentative D call: TRBD1 (6 bases). With 7 bases removed from V and 2 bases from J, the gap between germline ends came to 12 bases. The V gene's germline CDR1 is MDHEN and CDR2 SYDVKM. The CDR3 loop spans 14 amino acids. The CDR3 loop is CASIGGGRNQPQHF. CDR3 sequence (DNA): TGTGCCAGCATCGGGGGGGGGCGCAATCAGCCCCAGCATTTT.

The chain combines TRBV28 with TRBJ1-1; D ambiguous. Trimming took off 4 bases at V and 2 bases at J, with 14 bases between the two ends. The CDR3 is made up of 15 amino acids. The V gene's germline CDR1 is MDHEN and CDR2 SYDVKM. The CDR3 DNA is TGTGCCAGCAGTTCCGGAGCGGCGGATAACACTGAAGCTTTCTTT. Protein sequence: CASSSGAADNTEAFF.

This chain links TRBV5-1 with TRBJ1-2, with 9 bases fitting TRBD1. The junction had 8 bases not matched to a gene; V was cut back by 4 bases and J by 4 bases. Germline V gene data show CDR1 as SGHRS and CDR2 as YFSETQ. There are 15 residues in the CDR3. CDR3 amino acids: CASSPRTGAAYGYTF. CDR3 coding DNA: TGCGCCAGCAGCCCCCGGACAGGGGCGGCCTATGGCTACACCTTC.

On this clone: A read error is likely here: a far larger clone is one base away. The CDR3 bases are TGTACCAGCAGCTCACTACAGGGGCAGTTTTTAGATACGCAGTATTTT. Translating it yields CTSSSLQGQFLDTQYF. J is TRBJ2-3 and V is TRBV7-9, with 7 bases that match TRBD1. Germline values: CDR1 SEHNR, CDR2 FQNEAQ (reference sequence). The CDR3 totals 16 residues.

On this clone: The sample holds other DNA sequences that translate to the same CDR3. V usage is TRBV5-1 and J usage is TRBJ2-7; 13 nucleotides line up with TRBD2. V lost 4 bases and J lost 4; bases outside the gene matches: 5. The germline gives CDR1 SGHRS, CDR2 YFSETQ. The CDR3 has 15 residues. The CDR3 nucleotides are TGCGCCAGCAGCCTGGGACTAGCGGGGAATTACGAGCAGTACTTC. Its translation: CASSLGLAGNYEQYF.

The chain uses TRBV6-1 and TRBJ2-7; weak D call: TRBD2 (5 bases). Germline values: CDR1 MNHNS, CDR2 SASEGT. V lost 6 bases and J 5 bases, leaving 14 bases between the germline ends. The CDR3 has 13 amino acids. As DNA, the CDR3 is TGTGCCAGCAGGAGAGGACGGGGAGACGAGCAGTACTTC. Translated: CASRRGRGDEQYF.